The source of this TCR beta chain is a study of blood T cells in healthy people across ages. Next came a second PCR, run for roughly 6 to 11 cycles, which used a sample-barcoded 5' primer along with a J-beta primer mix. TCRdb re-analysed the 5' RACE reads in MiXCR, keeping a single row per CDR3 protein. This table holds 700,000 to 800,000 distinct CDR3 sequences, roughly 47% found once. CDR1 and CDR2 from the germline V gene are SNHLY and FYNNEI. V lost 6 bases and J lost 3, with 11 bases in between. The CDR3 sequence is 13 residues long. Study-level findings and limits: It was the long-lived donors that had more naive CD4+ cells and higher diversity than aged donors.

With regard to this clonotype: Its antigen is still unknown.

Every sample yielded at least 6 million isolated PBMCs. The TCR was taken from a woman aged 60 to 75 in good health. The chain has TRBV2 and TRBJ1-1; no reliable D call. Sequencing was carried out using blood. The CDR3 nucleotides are TGTGCCAGCAGGAAAACTATGGACACTGAAGCTTTCTTT. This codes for CASRKTMDTEAFF.